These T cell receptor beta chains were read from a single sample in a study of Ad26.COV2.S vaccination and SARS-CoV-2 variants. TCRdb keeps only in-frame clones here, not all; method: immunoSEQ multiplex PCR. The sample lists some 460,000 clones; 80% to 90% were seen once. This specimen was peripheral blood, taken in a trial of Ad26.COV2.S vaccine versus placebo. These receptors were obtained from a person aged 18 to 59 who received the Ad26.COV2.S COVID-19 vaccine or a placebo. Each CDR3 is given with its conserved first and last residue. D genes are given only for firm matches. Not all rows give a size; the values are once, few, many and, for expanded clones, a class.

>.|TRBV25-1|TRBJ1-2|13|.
TGTGCCAGCAGTGAACCGGGGCAAGGTGGCTACACCTTC
CASSEPGQGGYTF
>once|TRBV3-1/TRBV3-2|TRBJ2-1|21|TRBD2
TGTGCCAGCAGCCCTGGACAGGGTTCCTACAGACTAGCGGGAGACTACAATGAGCAGTTCTTC
CASSPGQGSYRLAGDYNEQFF
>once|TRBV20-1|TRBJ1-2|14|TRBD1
TGCAGTGCTAGTGGGACAGGGCTAGGCCCGGGCTACACCTTC
CSASGTGLGPGYTF
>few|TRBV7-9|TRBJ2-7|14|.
TGTGCCAGCAGCGCCAGGGACAAAGCCTACGAGCAGTACTTC
CASSARDKAYEQYF
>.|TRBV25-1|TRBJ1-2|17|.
TGTGCCAGCAGTGAAAACGGGGTCCGACGGGCAGGCTATGGCTACACCTTC
CASSENGVRRAGYGYTF
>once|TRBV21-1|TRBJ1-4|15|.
TGTGCCAGCAGCAAAAAGGATAGGGGTAGGGAAAAACTGTTTTTT
CASSKKDRGREKLFF
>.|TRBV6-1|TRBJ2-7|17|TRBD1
TGTGCCAGCAGTGTCCGACCCCAGGTCGGGACAGGCTACGAGCAGTACTTC
CASSVRPQVGTGYEQYF
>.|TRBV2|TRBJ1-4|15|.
TGTGCCAGCAGTGTAGAGGGGACAACTAATGAAAAACTGTTTTTT
CASSVEGTTNEKLFF
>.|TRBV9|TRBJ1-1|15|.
TGTGCCAGCAGCCAGGGTCGGGGTTTGAACACTGAAGCTTTCTTT
CASSQGRGLNTEAFF
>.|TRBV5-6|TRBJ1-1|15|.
TGTGCCAGCAGCTTGGGTTGGCTAATCGGCCCTGAAGCTTTCTTT
CASSLGWLIGPEAFF
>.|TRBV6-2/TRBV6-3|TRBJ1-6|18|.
TGTGCCAGCAGTTACTCGTCGGGCAGTTCTCTCTATAATTCACCCCTCCACTTT
CASSYSSGSSLYNSPLHF
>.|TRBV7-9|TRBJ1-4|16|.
TGTGCCAGCAGCTCCCCACCCGGGACCGATAATGAAAAACTGTTTTTT
CASSSPPGTDNEKLFF
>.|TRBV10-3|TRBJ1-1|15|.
TGTGCCATCAGTGAGGCGGACAGACTGAACACTGAAGCTTTCTTT
CAISEADRLNTEAFF
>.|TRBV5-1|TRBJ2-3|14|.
TGCGCCAGCAGCTCGAGAGGAGGCACAGATACGCAGTATTTT
CASSSRGGTDTQYF
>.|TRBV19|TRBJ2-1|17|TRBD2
TGTGCCAGTAGTATAGATCTAAGCGGGATGTTATACAATGAGCAGTTCTTC
CASSIDLSGMLYNEQFF
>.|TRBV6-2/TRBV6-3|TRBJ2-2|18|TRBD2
TGTGCCAGCAGTGACTCCCAAATTTCTAGCGGGGACACCGGGGAGCTGTTTTTT
CASSDSQISSGDTGELFF
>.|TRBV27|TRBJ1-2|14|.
TGTGCCAGCAGTATGTCGGGACGGTTCTATGGCTACACCTTC
CASSMSGRFYGYTF
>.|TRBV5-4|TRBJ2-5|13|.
TGTGCCAGCAGCTGGACGGATCAAGAGACCCAGTACTTC
CASSWTDQETQYF
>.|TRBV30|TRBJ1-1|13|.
TGTGCCTGGAGTGTAGAGGGGAACACTGAAGCTTTCTTT
CAWSVEGNTEAFF
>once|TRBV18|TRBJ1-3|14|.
TGTGCCAGCTCTCAAGAGTCTTCTGGAAACACCATATATTTT
CASSQESSGNTIYF
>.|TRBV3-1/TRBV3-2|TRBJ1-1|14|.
TGTGCCAGCAGCCAAGGGGCACTGAACACTGAAGCTTTCTTT
CASSQGALNTEAFF
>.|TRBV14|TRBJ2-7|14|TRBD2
TGTGCCAGCAGCCCAATACAGCGGGGCTACGAGCAGTACTTC
CASSPIQRGYEQYF
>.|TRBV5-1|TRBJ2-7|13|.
TGCGCCAGCAGCTTGGGAGTGGCCTACGAGCAGTACTTC
CASSLGVAYEQYF
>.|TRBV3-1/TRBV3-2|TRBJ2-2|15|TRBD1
TGTGCCAGCAGGGCCGGGACAGGGGCTGCCGGGGAGCTGTTTTTT
CASRAGTGAAGELFF
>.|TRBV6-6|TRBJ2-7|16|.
TGTGCCAGCAGTCGAGACCGGGACCGTGGCCACTACGAGCAGTACTTC
CASSRDRDRGHYEQYF
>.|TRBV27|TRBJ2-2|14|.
TGTGCCAGCAGGCCCTCCACGAACACCGGGGAGCTGTTTTTT
CASRPSTNTGELFF
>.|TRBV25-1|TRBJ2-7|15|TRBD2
TGTGCCAGCAGCGCAAGCGGGGGGGTCTCCTACGAGCAGTACTTC
CASSASGGVSYEQYF